This TCR beta chain was sequenced during a study of long-term antiretroviral therapy in people with HIV. Study-level background: The study's earliest collections predate the 2015 immediate-ART recommendation by about a decade.

On this clone: Its target is unknown.

The run of the v3.0 immunoSEQ assay was at survey level. Each sample aimed for about 40,000-50,000 sequenced T-cell genomes. Repertoires were generated with immunoSEQ multiplex PCR, while TCRdb's copy carries only in-frame clones and drops some. The data hold 20,000 to 25,000 clones, with 70% to 85% observed a single time. Study results and limitations: Clones showing expansion before ART dominated the repertoire at all time points. CDR3 length ranges were narrower in HIV repertoires than in controls.

Germline assignment: CDR1 LNHDA and CDR2 SQIVND (reference sequence). CDR3 size: 17 residues. V lost 2 bases and J lost 0, with 16 bases in between. The starting material was unsorted PBMCs, obtained 4.1 years after starting antiretroviral therapy. The V and J genes are TRBV19 and TRBJ1-2; no clear D. The sequence was collected from a middle-aged woman with HIV. The CDR3 is CASSIFPFGSTNYGYTF. CDR3 in DNA: TGTGCCAGTAGTATATTCCCATTCGGATCGACTAACTATGGCTACACCTTC.